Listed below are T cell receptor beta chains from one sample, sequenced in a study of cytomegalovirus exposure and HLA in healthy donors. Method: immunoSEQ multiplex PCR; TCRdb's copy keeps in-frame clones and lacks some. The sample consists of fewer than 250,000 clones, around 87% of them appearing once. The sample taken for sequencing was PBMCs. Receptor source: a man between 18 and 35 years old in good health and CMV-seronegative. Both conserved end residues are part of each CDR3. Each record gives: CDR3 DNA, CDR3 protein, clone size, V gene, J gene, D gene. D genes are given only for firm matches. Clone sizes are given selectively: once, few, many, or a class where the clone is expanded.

DNA: TGTGCCAGCAAAGGCGGGGAAGAGACCCAGTACTTC
CDR3: CASKGGEETQYF
size: -
V: TRBV2
J: TRBJ2-5
D: -

DNA: TGCGCCAGCAGCCTCAACCCGGGACAGAGCTCCTACAATGAGCAGTTCTTC
CDR3: CASSLNPGQSSYNEQFF
size: -
V: TRBV5-1
J: TRBJ2-1
D: TRBD1

DNA: TGTGCCAGCAGCCTTTTCGGACTAGCATCCGATACGCAGTATTTT
CDR3: CASSLFGLASDTQYF
size: few
V: TRBV11-3
J: TRBJ2-3
D: TRBD2

DNA: TGTGCCAGCAGTTACGGGAACAGGGGGGCCTACGAGCAGTACTTC
CDR3: CASSYGNRGAYEQYF
size: -
V: TRBV27
J: TRBJ2-7
D: TRBD1

DNA: TGTGCCAGCAGCTTTAGGCGGGAGAGGTACGAGCAGTACTTC
CDR3: CASSFRRERYEQYF
size: -
V: TRBV7-2
J: TRBJ2-7
D: TRBD2

DNA: TGTGCCAGCTCCTTATCAGGGTACTACGAGCAGTACTTC
CDR3: CASSLSGYYEQYF
size: -
V: TRBV18
J: TRBJ2-7
D: -

DNA: TGTGCCAGCAGCTTGAGGACATTGGATACGCAGTATTTT
CDR3: CASSLRTLDTQYF
size: -
V: TRBV5-6
J: TRBJ2-3
D: -

DNA: TGTGCCAGTAGTACCCTGACAGGGGGCCGCACTGAAGCTTTCTTT
CDR3: CASSTLTGGRTEAFF
size: -
V: TRBV19
J: TRBJ1-1
D: TRBD1

DNA: TGTGCCAGCAGTACTAACCAAGGGGGCGCCGATCAGCCCCAGCATTTT
CDR3: CASSTNQGGADQPQHF
size: -
V: TRBV28
J: TRBJ1-5
D: TRBD1

DNA: TGCGCCAGCAGCCAAGCTAACAGGGTCGGCACAGATACGCAGTATTTT
CDR3: CASSQANRVGTDTQYF
size: -
V: TRBV4-1
J: TRBJ2-3
D: -

DNA: TGTGCCAGCAGTCTAGCGGGAGGAAACACAGATACGCAGTATTTT
CDR3: CASSLAGGNTDTQYF
size: -
V: TRBV27
J: TRBJ2-3
D: TRBD2

DNA: TGTGCCAGCAGCTTAAATGGCAACACTGAAGCTTTCTTT
CDR3: CASSLNGNTEAFF
size: -
V: TRBV7-6
J: TRBJ1-1
D: -

DNA: TGTGCCACCAGCAGGGACAGGGGGGAGGGTGAAAAACTGTTTTTT
CDR3: CATSRDRGEGEKLFF
size: -
V: TRBV15
J: TRBJ1-4
D: TRBD1

DNA: TGTGCCAGCAGACTTCTCCGGGACAGGGCACCCCTCCACTTT
CDR3: CASRLLRDRAPLHF
size: -
V: TRBV28
J: TRBJ1-6
D: TRBD1

DNA: TGTGCCTGGAGGTTCCCGGGGTCTTCCTACGAGCAGTACTTC
CDR3: CAWRFPGSSYEQYF
size: once
V: TRBV30
J: TRBJ2-7
D: -

DNA: TGTGCCAGCAGCCAGGTCCGAAACAATGAGCAGTTCTTC
CDR3: CASSQVRNNEQFF
size: -
V: TRBV7-9
J: TRBJ2-1
D: -

DNA: TGCGCCAGCAGCTTCCTCGGACAGGGGAACACCGGGGAGCTGTTTTTT
CDR3: CASSFLGQGNTGELFF
size: -
V: TRBV5-1
J: TRBJ2-2
D: TRBD1

DNA: TGTGCCAGCAGTTACGGGGGGAATAATGAAAAACTGTTTTTT
CDR3: CASSYGGNNEKLFF
size: -
V: TRBV6-6
J: TRBJ1-4
D: -

DNA: TGCGCCAGCAGCTCCGGGACTAGCGGGTACGAGCAGTACTTC
CDR3: CASSSGTSGYEQYF
size: once
V: TRBV5-1
J: TRBJ2-7
D: TRBD2

DNA: TGTGCCAGCAGTCTTTCACTAGCGGGGGGGGCAGATACGCAGTATTTT
CDR3: CASSLSLAGGADTQYF
size: -
V: TRBV27
J: TRBJ2-3
D: TRBD2

DNA: TGCGCCAGCAGCTTGGATCTGGCCAGCTCCTACGAGCAGTACTTC
CDR3: CASSLDLASSYEQYF
size: -
V: TRBV5-1
J: TRBJ2-7
D: -

DNA: TGTGCCAGCAGCCAAGTACAGGGGAGTTGGAATGAGCAGTTCTTC
CDR3: CASSQVQGSWNEQFF
size: -
V: TRBV14
J: TRBJ2-1
D: TRBD1

DNA: TGTGCCTGGGATCCAACCGGGACAGGGGCTATCACCGGGGAGCTGTTTTTT
CDR3: CAWDPTGTGAITGELFF
size: once
V: TRBV30
J: TRBJ2-2
D: TRBD1

DNA: TGTGCCAGCTCGGACACCGGGGAGCTGTTTTTT
CDR3: CASSDTGELFF
size: -
V: TRBV7-3
J: TRBJ2-2
D: -

DNA: TGTGCCAGCAGTTTAGTGGGAGTTAGAACCGGGGAGCTGTTTTTT
CDR3: CASSLVGVRTGELFF
size: -
V: TRBV28
J: TRBJ2-2
D: -

DNA: TGCGCCAGCACCCCCGAGCCCCTCTCACAGGGGGGCACTGAAGCTTTCTTT
CDR3: CASTPEPLSQGGTEAFF
size: -
V: TRBV5-1
J: TRBJ1-1
D: TRBD1

DNA: TGTGCCAGCAGGCAGACAGCGAACACTGAAGCTTTCTTT
CDR3: CASRQTANTEAFF
size: once
V: TRBV7-2
J: TRBJ1-1
D: -

DNA: TGTGCCACCAGCCCCCATACGCGGGAAACCTACGAGCAGTACTTC
CDR3: CATSPHTRETYEQYF
size: -
V: TRBV15
J: TRBJ2-7
D: -

DNA: TGTGCCAGCAGCCGCAGGGTTTTCCAGCCCCAGCATTTT
CDR3: CASSRRVFQPQHF
size: -
V: TRBV28
J: TRBJ1-5
D: -